Listed here is a single TCR beta chain. These data are taken from a study of blood T cell repertoires in COVID-19. V lost 4 bases to trimming and J lost 11 bases, with 21 bases between them. The CDR3 consists of 15 residues. Germline V gene sequence: CDR1 SGHRS, CDR2 YFSETQ. The method was immunoSEQ multiplex PCR; TCRdb's version includes in-frame clones alone and lacks a portion of them. This sample carries about 190,000 clones, around 76% of them seen once, and the ten largest clones take less than 20%. Participants' reported clinical history set cohort assignment. This clonotype was sampled from a woman aged 45-65 years with acute COVID-19. Specimen: PBMCs or T cells enriched from blood (not recorded which). V and J are TRBV5-1 and TRBJ1-4; a possible D gene is TRBD1 (5 bases). CDR3 residues: CASSLSTDTLGKLFF. The CDR3 nucleotides read TGCGCCAGCAGCCTATCGACAGACACTCTCGGGAAACTGTTTTTT.